This TCR beta chain is drawn from a study of T cell repertoires in cytomegalovirus infection. Study-level results: CMV-specific TCR beta clonotypes restricted by HLA-C were the ones dominating the ex vivo response.

Using its own MiXCR run on the reads, TCRdb lists one record per CDR3 protein. The sample contains some 800,000 distinct CDR3 sequences, just under 30% of which appear only once. This clonotype was observed a handful of times. Its antigen is not known. Germline V gene sequence: CDR1 SEHNR, CDR2 FQNEAQ (reference sequence). The CDR3 contains 12 residues. Trimming stripped 1 base from V and 9 bases from J, with 7 bases between. Sequencing used cultured CD8+ T cells from PBMCs, obtained from culture after CMV antigen stimulation. The chain recombines TRBV7-9 with TRBJ2-1; D call uncertain. The receptor's source is a human donor in good health (CMV status not recorded). Some clones in this sample may be carry-over from other donors' samples. CDR3 region: CASSLGQSEQFF. Here the CDR3 DNA reads TGTGCCAGCAGCTTAGGGCAGAGTGAGCAGTTCTTC.